Listed below are T cell receptor beta chains from one sample, sequenced in a study of cytomegalovirus exposure and HLA in healthy donors. Profiled with immunoSEQ multiplex PCR; TCRdb holds only in-frame clones, not every one. In the table there are about 200,000 clones, around 80% of which are singletons. Sequenced: PBMCs. The receptors were sampled from a man aged 18-30 years in good health and CMV-seronegative. CDR3s include the opening cysteine and the closing phenylalanine or tryptophan. A D gene is named only where the DNA matches it firmly. Size is stated for part of the rows, as once, few or many counts, or as a class when the clone is expanded.

clone_size j_call v_call d_call cdr3_aa cdr3_nt
. TRBJ2-3 TRBV27 . CASHSTDTQYF TGTGCCAGCCATAGCACAGATACGCAGTATTTT
. TRBJ2-3 TRBV5-1 TRBD2 CASSRLAGGTDTQYF TGCGCCAGCAGCCGACTAGCGGGAGGCACAGATACGCAGTATTTT
. TRBJ2-1 TRBV11-2 TRBD2 CATLLAGGVEQFF TGTGCCACCTTACTAGCGGGAGGAGTTGAGCAGTTCTTC
. TRBJ2-1 TRBV5-6 TRBD1 CASRLTGVGDNEQFF TGTGCCAGCAGGCTAACAGGGGTTGGGGACAATGAGCAGTTCTTC
. TRBJ1-2 TRBV4-1 . CASSQDPGLGYTF TGCGCCAGCAGCCAAGATCCCGGACTTGGCTACACCTTC
. TRBJ2-2 TRBV10-3 TRBD2 CAISESRGDTGELFF TGTGCCATCAGTGAGTCTCGGGGGGACACCGGGGAGCTGTTTTTT
. TRBJ1-1 TRBV30 TRBD1 CAGQGALRTEAFF TGTGCGGGGCAGGGGGCATTGCGCACTGAAGCTTTCTTT
. TRBJ2-1 TRBV29-1 . CSVQRSSYNEQFF TGCAGCGTTCAGCGGAGCTCCTACAATGAGCAGTTCTTC
. TRBJ1-3 TRBV18 . CASSTGLTGNTIYF TGTGCCAGCTCAACAGGGTTGACTGGAAACACCATATATTTT
. TRBJ1-2 TRBV2 . CASRSLPLGGYTF TGTGCCAGCAGGAGCCTACCCCTAGGAGGCTACACCTTC
once TRBJ2-7 TRBV9 TRBD2 CASSVEGTSGRTYEQYF TGTGCCAGCAGCGTAGAGGGGACTAGCGGCCGCACCTACGAGCAGTACTTC
. TRBJ2-7 TRBV9 TRBD2 CASSPETSRSYEQYF TGTGCCAGCAGCCCTGAGACTAGCCGATCCTACGAGCAGTACTTC
. TRBJ2-1 TRBV19 TRBD1 CASSPVGQGRNEQFF TGTGCCAGTAGTCCCGTGGGACAGGGTCGTAATGAGCAGTTCTTC
. TRBJ2-3 TRBV5-1 . CASSWVGGSRTDTQYF TGCGCCAGCAGCTGGGTCGGGGGTAGTAGGACAGATACGCAGTATTTT
. TRBJ2-5 TRBV30 TRBD2 CAWSVPGLAGGRETQYF TGTGCCTGGAGTGTACCGGGGCTAGCGGGAGGCAGGGAGACCCAGTACTTC
. TRBJ1-3 TRBV28 . CASSSRTASSGNTIYF TGTGCCAGCAGTAGCCGGACAGCGAGCTCTGGAAACACCATATATTTT
. TRBJ2-1 TRBV2 . CASTSTRDEQFF TGTGCCAGCACCTCCACTAGGGATGAGCAGTTCTTC
few TRBJ1-2 TRBV15 . CATSSVKGSGGYTF TGTGCCACCAGCAGCGTGAAGGGCTCGGGGGGCTACACCTTC
. TRBJ2-2 TRBV18 TRBD1 CASSPPGQGATGELFF TGTGCCAGCTCACCCCCGGGACAGGGGGCGACCGGGGAGCTGTTTTTT
. TRBJ2-5 TRBV2 TRBD2 CASSLGTSAQETQYF TGTGCCAGCAGCCTGGGGACTAGCGCCCAAGAGACCCAGTACTTC
few TRBJ1-5 TRBV7-3 . CASSLMAGQPQHF TGTGCCAGCAGCTTAATGGCCGGGCAGCCCCAGCATTTT
once TRBJ1-3 TRBV10-3 . CAISESGQGNGNTIYF TGTGCCATCAGTGAGTCGGGGCAGGGTAATGGAAACACCATATATTTT
few TRBJ2-7 TRBV6-5 TRBD2 CASSYSKWTSGYEQYF TGTGCCAGCAGTTACTCGAAGTGGACTAGCGGCTACGAGCAGTACTTC
. TRBJ2-7 TRBV19 . CASSIAAEYEQYF TGTGCCAGTAGTATAGCCGCCGAGTACGAGCAGTACTTC
few TRBJ2-1 TRBV6-1 . CASSERVGEQFF TGTGCCAGCAGTGAACGTGTCGGTGAGCAGTTCTTC
. TRBJ1-2 TRBV4-1 TRBD1 CASRQGFNYGYTF TGCGCCAGCAGACAGGGGTTTAACTATGGCTACACCTTC
. TRBJ2-1 TRBV5-1 TRBD2 CASSFVAGAPNEQFF TGCGCCAGCAGCTTTGTAGCGGGGGCCCCAAATGAGCAGTTCTTC
. TRBJ1-2 TRBV15 . CATSGGGIRGYTF TGTGCCACCAGCGGGGGGGGGATACGGGGCTACACCTTC
. TRBJ2-7 TRBV5-1 . CASSQATSYEQYF TGCGCCAGCAGCCAAGCGACCTCCTACGAGCAGTACTTC
. TRBJ1-1 TRBV6-5 . CASSYSFGSGTEAFF TGTGCCAGCAGTTACTCGTTCGGGTCGGGCACTGAAGCTTTCTTT
. TRBJ1-1 TRBV4-2 . CASSQRQMNTEAFF TGTGCCAGCAGCCAACGACAGATGAACACTGAAGCTTTCTTT
. TRBJ2-2 TRBV29-1 TRBD1 CSVEQGATGELFF TGCAGCGTGGAACAGGGGGCTACCGGGGAGCTGTTTTTT
. TRBJ2-7 TRBV15 . CATSRDRQFYEQYF TGTGCCACCAGCAGAGATCGACAGTTTTACGAGCAGTACTTC
. TRBJ2-7 TRBV27 TRBD1 CASSFLTGTGDDEQYF TGTGCCAGCAGTTTTCTGACCGGGACAGGGGATGACGAGCAGTACTTC
. TRBJ2-7 TRBV2 . CASSLNSYEQYF TGTGCCAGCAGCCTTAACTCCTACGAGCAGTACTTC
once TRBJ2-1 TRBV10-2 TRBD2 CASRDLAGRGLYNEQFF TGCGCCAGCAGGGATTTAGCGGGACGGGGGCTCTACAATGAGCAGTTCTTC
. TRBJ1-1 TRBV7-9 TRBD1 CASSGPGTGGQGYTEAFF TGTGCCAGCAGCGGTCCCGGGACAGGGGGCCAGGGATACACTGAAGCTTTCTTT
once TRBJ2-3 TRBV19 TRBD1 CASSMTGTGSTDTQYF TGTGCCAGTAGTATGACCGGGACAGGTAGCACAGATACGCAGTATTTT
. TRBJ1-5 TRBV28 . CASNQQGDQPQHF TGTGCCAGCAATCAACAGGGCGATCAGCCCCAGCATTTT
few TRBJ1-1 TRBV7-2 TRBD1 CASSYLSGGTEAFF TGTGCCAGCAGCTACCTTTCAGGGGGCACTGAAGCTTTCTTT
. TRBJ1-2 TRBV2 . CASSPRAGLDNGYTF TGTGCCAGCAGCCCCCGGGCAGGGTTGGATAATGGCTACACCTTC
. TRBJ1-4 TRBV4-1 TRBD1 CASSQDGRTGLSNEKLFF TGCGCCAGCAGCCAAGATGGCCGGACAGGGTTAAGTAATGAAAAACTGTTTTTT
once TRBJ1-1 TRBV10-2 . CASSESRGTEAFF TGCGCCAGCAGTGAGTCCCGGGGTACTGAAGCTTTCTTT
. TRBJ2-3 TRBV5-1 TRBD2 CASSLVGRAVNTQYF TGCGCCAGCAGCTTGGTAGGGAGGGCCGTGAATACGCAGTATTTT
. TRBJ2-5 TRBV7-9 . CASSPRTKEIETQYF TGTGCCAGCAGCCCACGGACAAAAGAGATCGAGACCCAGTACTTC
. TRBJ2-1 TRBV9 . CASSVAGWGEQFF TGTGCCAGCAGCGTAGCGGGGTGGGGTGAGCAGTTCTTC
once TRBJ2-1 TRBV6-5 TRBD2 CASSQLAGGPGEQFF TGTGCCAGCAGCCAACTAGCGGGAGGGCCGGGGGAGCAGTTCTTC
. TRBJ2-7 TRBV12-5 . CASGSGVFLYEQYF TGTGCTAGTGGTTCAGGGGTATTTCTCTACGAGCAGTACTTC
few TRBJ2-5 TRBV27 . CASSSLAGRGTWETQYF TGTGCCAGCAGTTCCCTGGCGGGGCGCGGAACGTGGGAGACCCAGTACTTC
. TRBJ1-1 TRBV7-9 . CASSFTGTTEAFF TGTGCCAGCAGCTTCACAGGGACCACTGAAGCTTTCTTT
. TRBJ1-4 TRBV18 . CASSAQNNEKLFF TGTGCCAGCTCGGCACAGAATAATGAAAAACTGTTTTTT
. TRBJ2-2 TRBV6-1 . CASSVINTGELFF TGTGCCAGCAGTGTTATAAACACCGGGGAGCTGTTTTTT
. TRBJ2-1 TRBV6-4 . CASSSEGFSYNEQFF TGTGCCAGCAGTAGCGAAGGCTTTTCCTACAATGAGCAGTTCTTC
. TRBJ2-3 TRBV7-2 TRBD2 CASSAGTSGSTQYF TGTGCCAGCAGCGCTGGGACTAGCGGATCGACGCAGTATTTT
. TRBJ2-7 TRBV10-3 TRBD1 CASRDSLYEQYF TGTGCCTCCCGGGACAGTCTCTACGAGCAGTACTTC
. TRBJ1-5 TRBV2 . CASSEARGGWQPQHF TGTGCCAGCAGTGAAGCGCGGGGGGGATGGCAGCCCCAGCATTTT
. TRBJ2-7 TRBV19 TRBD1 CASRGTGRPEQYF TGTGCCAGTAGGGGGACAGGGAGACCCGAGCAGTACTTC
. TRBJ2-1 TRBV30 . CAWKFGGGPTPLF TGTGCCTGGAAATTCGGGGGTGGCCCTACCCCACTCTTC
. TRBJ1-1 TRBV5-1 . CASRGEQSTEAFF TGCGCCAGCAGAGGGGAACAGAGCACTGAAGCTTTCTTT